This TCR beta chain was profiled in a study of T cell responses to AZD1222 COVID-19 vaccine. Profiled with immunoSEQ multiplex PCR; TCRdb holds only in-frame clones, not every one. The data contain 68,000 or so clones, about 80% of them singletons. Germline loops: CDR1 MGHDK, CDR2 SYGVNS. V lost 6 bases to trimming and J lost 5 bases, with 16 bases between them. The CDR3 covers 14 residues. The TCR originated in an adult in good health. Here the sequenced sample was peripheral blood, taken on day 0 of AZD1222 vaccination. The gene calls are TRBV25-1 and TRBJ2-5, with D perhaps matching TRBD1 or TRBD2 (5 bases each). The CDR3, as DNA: TGTGCCAGCAGCCATCAGGGAGCGACGGAGACCCAGTACTTC. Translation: CASSHQGATETQYF.